This record covers a single T cell receptor beta chain. Antigen: not known. The CDR3 has 14 amino acids. Trimming removed 4 bases from V and 4 bases from J; junction bases left unmatched: 3. CDR1 and CDR2 from the germline V gene are MNHEY and SVGAGI. This sample stems from a study of blood T cells in healthy people across ages. Study results and caveats: PBMCs left unsorted prevented a conclusive naive versus antigen-experienced comparison.

The use of a sample-barcoded 5' primer and a J-beta primer mix characterized a second PCR of roughly 6 to 11 cycles. TCRdb analysed the 5' RACE reads with MiXCR anew, one entry per CDR3 protein. The sample shows approximately 800,000 distinct CDR3 sequences, around 25% of them seen only once. These data also featured in a second study, about T cells of mothers and their children. That source notes: The authors detected no persistent microchimeric T cell clones.

Sequencing input: blood. J is TRBJ1-1 and V is TRBV6-5; 10 bases map to TRBD1. The receptor was isolated from a boy younger than 18 in good health. The CDR3 DNA reads TGTGCCAGCAGTTGGGGACAGGGGACCACTGAAGCTTTCTTT. Encoded protein: CASSWGQGTTEAFF.